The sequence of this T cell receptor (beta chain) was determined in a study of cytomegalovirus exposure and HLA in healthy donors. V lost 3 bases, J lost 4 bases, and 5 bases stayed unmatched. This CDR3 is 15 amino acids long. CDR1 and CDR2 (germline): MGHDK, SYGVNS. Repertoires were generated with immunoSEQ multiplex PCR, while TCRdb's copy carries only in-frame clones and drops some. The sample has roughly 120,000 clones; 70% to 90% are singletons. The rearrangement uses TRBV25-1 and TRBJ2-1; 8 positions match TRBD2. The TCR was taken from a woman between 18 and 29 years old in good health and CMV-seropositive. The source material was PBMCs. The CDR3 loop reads CASSESGGAYNEQFF. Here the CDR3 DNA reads TGTGCCAGCAGTGAGTCCGGGGGGGCTTACAATGAGCAGTTCTTC.